Sequencing of this TCR beta chain was carried out in a study of brain T cells in children with intractable seizures. Sequencing used immunoSEQ multiplex PCR; TCRdb keeps in-frame clones, though not all of them. In the table there are 100,000 to 120,000 clones, around 94% of which are singletons. Sequencing was limited to surgery cases with top T cell transcript signatures in brain tissue. At least one anti-epileptic drug was given before surgery. This clonotype was obtained from a boy younger than two with hemimegalencephaly and intractable seizures. The sample consisted of peripheral blood, taken at surgery.

Written as DNA, the CDR3 is TGTGCCAGCAGCTTAAGAGGCACTAGGGTTGAGCAGTTCTTC. Residues: CASSLRGTRVEQFF. The chain combines TRBV7-8 with TRBJ2-1, with TRBD2 as a possible D gene (5 bases). Between the trimmed V and J ends, which lost 2 bases and 9 bases, there was a span of 14 bases. CDR3 size: 14 residues. Germline CDR1 reads SGHVS; CDR2 reads FQNEAQ.